These 26 T cell receptor beta chains were sequenced from one sample in a study of blood T cell repertoires in COVID-19. Assay used: immunoSEQ multiplex PCR; TCRdb lists only in-frame clones, some missing. The sample yields about 97,000 clones, about 90% seen once. The source material was peripheral blood. The receptor set was obtained from a woman aged 50 to 65 with COVID-19, enrolled during active disease.

The V call is TRBV27, the J call TRBJ1-3, with TRBD1 identical over 9 bases. Germline values: CDR1 MNHEY, CDR2 SMNVEV (reference sequence). V lost 5 bases and J lost 4; bases outside the gene matches: 3. This CDR3 is built from 14 residues. DNA for the CDR3: TGTGCCAGCAGTACACAGGGGGCCGGAAACACCATATATTTT. Translating it yields CASSTQGAGNTIYF.

This chain uses TRBV5-4 with TRBJ2-1; 7 bases are a match to TRBD1. Germline CDR1 and CDR2: SGHNT and YYREEE (reference sequence). This CDR3 is built from 13 residues. The V segment lost 2 bases and the J segment 10 bases; nucleotides outside the gene matches: 6. CDR3 nucleotide sequence: TGTGCCAGCAGCTTACAGGGGAGCTGGGAGCAGTTCTTC. This sequence encodes CASSLQGSWEQFF.

The chain combines TRBV12-5 with TRBJ2-3; D gene ambiguous. Germline CDR1 reads LGHNT; CDR2 reads FRNRAP. The CDR3 is 14 residues long. With 5 bases removed from V and 1 base from J, the gap between germline ends came to 10 bases. The CDR3 DNA is TGTGCTAGTGGTCCCCGACTGGGCACAGATACGCAGTATTTT. This sequence encodes CASGPRLGTDTQYF.

J is TRBJ2-3 and V is TRBV19; 8 nucleotides agree with TRBD2. Trimming took 7 bases from V and 0 from J; bases not matched to a gene: 3. The germline V gene encodes CDR1 LNHDA and CDR2 SQIVND (reference sequence). The CDR3 runs to 14 residues. CDR3 protein: CASTERGSTDTQYF. CDR3 nucleotide sequence: TGTGCCAGTACAGAGCGGGGGAGCACAGATACGCAGTATTTT.

This clone was picked up one time. J is TRBJ2-1 and V is TRBV7-2; maybe TRBD2 (6 bases). Germline V CDR1 and CDR2: SGHTA, FQGNSA. Trimming stripped 1 base from V and 9 bases from J, with 10 bases between. The CDR3 covers 13 residues. The CDR3 loop reads CASSLVAGSEQFF. The CDR3 bases are TGTGCCAGCAGCTTAGTTGCGGGGAGTGAGCAGTTCTTC. The full variable domain, completed using reference TRBV7-2 and TRBJ2-1, is GAGVSQSPSNKVTEKGKDVELRCDPISGHTALYWYRQSLGQGLEFLIYFQGNSAPDKSGLPSDRFSAERTGGSVSTLTIQRTQQEDSAVYLCASSLVAGSEQFFGPGTRLTVL.

The V and J genes are TRBV6-5 and TRBJ2-2; 7 nucleotides match TRBD1. This CDR3 is built from 13 residues. Germline trimming cut 7 bases from V and 7 bases from J; bases unmatched to any gene: 6. Germline assignment: CDR1 MNHEY and CDR2 SVGAGI. CDR3 sequence: CASIQTGNGELFF. CDR3 in DNA: TGTGCCAGCATTCAGACAGGGAACGGGGAGCTGTTTTTT.

The chain joins TRBV3-1 (or the pseudogene TRBV3-2) to TRBJ2-2; tentatively, D is TRBD1 (6 bases). Per germline, CDR1 LGHDT and CDR2 YNNKEL (reference sequence). Trimming cost V 4 bases and J 5 bases, with 11 bases left between them. The CDR3 is 14 residues long. CDR3 amino acids: CASSRNRVTGELFF. DNA for the CDR3: TGTGCCAGCAGCCGGAACAGGGTAACCGGGGAGCTGTTTTTT.

The chain is built from TRBV30 and TRBJ2-7, with a possible D match to TRBD2 (5 bases). The CDR3 extends over 14 amino acids. Germline V gene sequence: CDR1 GTSNPN, CDR2 SVGIG (reference sequence). V lost 3 bases, J lost 3 bases, and 15 bases lay in between. The CDR3 sequence is CAWRGGSLFYEQYF. DNA of the CDR3: TGTGCCTGGAGAGGAGGAAGCTTGTTCTACGAGCAGTACTTC.

V gene TRBV5-1 combines with J gene TRBJ2-5; 15 bases line up with TRBD2. Trimming cost V 1 base and J 2 bases; bases outside gene matches: 3. This CDR3 spans 17 amino acids. In germline, CDR1 is SGHRS, CDR2 YFSETQ. CDR3 nucleotide sequence: TGCGCCAGCAGCTTGTTAGGGACTAGCGGGGGGCAAGAGACCCAGTACTTC. It codes for CASSLLGTSGGQETQYF.

V and J are TRBV5-6 and TRBJ1-2; 9 bases are a match to TRBD1. Germline loops: CDR1 SGHDT, CDR2 YYEEEE. The length of the CDR3 is 14 residues. J lost 6 bases, V lost 0 bases, and 3 bases had no gene match. The DNA of the CDR3 is TGTGCCAGCAGCTTGGACAGGGGGCGGAATGGCTACACCTTC. It specifies CASSLDRGRNGYTF. The entire variable domain, with the rest obtained from reference TRBV5-6 and TRBJ1-2, is as follows: DAGVTQSPTHLIKTRGQQVTLRCSPKSGHDTVSWYQQALGQGPQFIFQYYEEEERQRGNFPDRFSGHQFPNYSSELNVNALLLGDSALYLCASSLDRGRNGYTFGSGTRLTVV.

V gene TRBV19 combines with J gene TRBJ2-5, with 16 bases aligning to TRBD2. V shed 0 bases, J shed 2 bases, and the junction held 18 bases outside the gene matches. The CDR3 sequence is 23 residues long. In germline, CDR1 is LNHDA, CDR2 SQIVND (reference sequence). The CDR3 loop reads CASSIDGGLGLAGGTRKQETQYF. DNA of the CDR3: TGTGCCAGTAGTATAGATGGTGGTCTGGGACTAGCGGGGGGGACCCGTAAGCAAGAGACCCAGTACTTC.

The V and J genes are TRBV7-3 and TRBJ2-1, with a weak D call TRBD2 (7 bases). V shed 3 bases and J shed 8 bases, with 17 bases lying between them. CDR1 is SGHTA and CDR2 is FQGTGA in the germline V gene. CDR3 size: 15 residues. The CDR3 bases are TGTGCCAGCAGCTTTGTCTGGGGGGGCCAGGATGAGCAGTTCTTC. Its protein is CASSFVWGGQDEQFF.

The chain carries TRBV11-2 and TRBJ1-2; D not resolved. Germline assignment: CDR1 SGHAT and CDR2 FQNNGV. V was cut by 4 bases and J by 7 bases, with 7 bases left in between. This CDR3 spans 11 amino acids. The DNA of the CDR3 is TGTGCCAGCAGCTCCCCCCGTGGCTACACCTTC. This gives the protein CASSSPRGYTF.

The table lists this clone with a few counts. The rearrangement links TRBV30 to TRBJ2-7, with 8 bases aligning to TRBD2. CDR3 length: 15 residues. V was pared by 4 bases and J by 2 bases, with 10 bases of the junction left unmatched. Germline V gene sequence: CDR1 GTSNPN, CDR2 SVGIG (reference sequence). Here the CDR3 reads CAWKNDGLAAYEQYF. The CDR3 nucleotides are TGTGCCTGGAAAAACGACGGACTAGCAGCCTACGAGCAGTACTTC.

The rearrangement links TRBV7-2 to TRBJ2-5; a weak D match, TRBD2 (6 bases). The length of the CDR3 is 12 residues. Germline V gene data show CDR1 as SGHTA and CDR2 as FQGNSA. The V end lost 2 bases, the J end lost 7 bases, and 8 bases lay between the germline ends. The CDR3 region is CASSLPGVTQYF. CDR3 DNA: TGTGCCAGCAGCTTACCGGGGGTGACCCAGTACTTC.

This chain connects TRBV3-1 (or the pseudogene TRBV3-2) to TRBJ1-2; TRBD1 matches at 7 bases. The J segment lost 8 bases and the V segment lost 0 bases, leaving 9 bases of the junction unmatched. The germline V gene has CDR1 LGHDT and CDR2 YNNKEL (reference sequence). CDR3 size: 15 residues. The CDR3 region has the DNA TGTGCCAGCAGCCAAGAAATTGGCAGGGGGGAAGGCTACACCTTC. It is translated as CASSQEIGRGEGYTF.

This chain connects TRBV10-3 to TRBJ1-4; TRBD1 aligns across 10 bases. This CDR3 is built from 15 residues. Trimming removed 3 bases from V and 3 bases from J; junction bases left unmatched: 1. Per germline, CDR1 ENHRY and CDR2 SYGVKD. The CDR3: CAISDGTGANEKLFF. CDR3 in DNA: TGTGCCATCAGTGACGGGACAGGGGCTAATGAAAAACTGTTTTTT.

The chain recombines TRBV18 with TRBJ2-1; 7 bases align to TRBD1. V shed 1 base, J shed 4 bases, and the junction held 4 bases outside the gene matches. From germline, CDR1 is KGHSH and CDR2 LQKENI. This CDR3 has 15 residues. In nucleotides, the CDR3 is TGTGCCAGCTCACCACAGGGGGCGAGTTACAATGAGCAGTTCTTC. Translating it yields CASSPQGASYNEQFF.

The chain uses TRBV28 and TRBJ2-7, with a weak D call TRBD2 (5 bases). From germline, CDR1 is MDHEN and CDR2 SYDVKM. The CDR3 is 14 amino acids. V lost 6 bases to trimming and J lost 4 bases, with 16 bases between them. The CDR3 sequence is CASRTGQPGYEQYF. CDR3 DNA: TGTGCCAGCAGAACCGGGCAGCCGGGGTACGAGCAGTACTTC.

This rearrangement joins TRBV5-4 to TRBJ2-5; weak D call: TRBD2 (7 bases). V lost 4 bases and J lost 3, with 16 bases in between. The CDR3 sequence is 15 residues long. Germline V gene data show CDR1 as SGHNT and CDR2 as YYREEE (reference sequence). CDR3 bases: TGTGCCAGCAGCCGCGGGGGCGCGGCTAAAGAGACCCAGTACTTC. Its protein product is CASSRGGAAKETQYF.

The chain links TRBV30 to TRBJ1-2, with D possibly being TRBD1 (5 bases). The CDR3 is made up of 12 amino acids. Germline V lookup: CDR1 GTSNPN, CDR2 SVGIG (reference sequence). V lost 0 bases and J lost 7, with 9 bases in between. This CDR3 is CAWSVGQGGYTF. Written as DNA, the CDR3 is TGTGCCTGGAGTGTTGGGCAGGGTGGCTACACCTTC.

The chain links TRBV15 to TRBJ2-2; TRBD2 might be the D (5 bases). The V gene's germline CDR1 is LNHNV and CDR2 YYDKDF (reference sequence). The CDR3 is made up of 15 amino acids. Trimming pared 3 bases from V and 4 bases from J, leaving 12 bases between. The CDR3 bases are TGTGCCACCAGCAGGAGGGATGGGTTCACCGGGGAGCTGTTTTTT. Amino acid sequence: CATSRRDGFTGELFF.

J is TRBJ1-1 and V is TRBV11-3, with D unresolved. V was trimmed by 1 base and J by 0 bases, leaving 12 bases between them. This CDR3 is built from 16 residues. CDR1 is SGHNT, CDR2 YENEEA, per germline. CDR3 DNA sequence: TGTGCCAGCAGCTTAGCCGTTGGGCTAATGAACACTGAAGCTTTCTTT. Translated: CASSLAVGLMNTEAFF.

The rearrangement uses TRBV10-3 and TRBJ1-4; 7 bases fit TRBD1. There are 16 residues in the CDR3. Losses at the gene ends were 10 bases for V and 0 bases for J; bases not matched to a gene: 11. Germline V gene lookup returns CDR1 ENHRY and CDR2 SYGVKD. The DNA of the CDR3 is TGTGCCACCAGGGGGGGAGGAGGTTCAACTAATGAAAAACTGTTTTTT. The encoded protein is CATRGGGGSTNEKLFF.

The gene calls are TRBV2 and TRBJ2-1, with 7 positions matching TRBD1. CDR1 is SNHLY, CDR2 FYNNEI, per germline. With 2 bases clipped from V and 3 bases from J, the junction kept 4 bases outside the gene matches. This CDR3 region has 15 residues. This CDR3 reads CASSERQGSYNEQFF. The CDR3 DNA is TGTGCCAGCAGTGAAAGACAGGGAAGCTACAATGAGCAGTTCTTC.

The V gene is TRBV19, the J gene TRBJ2-3; perhaps TRBD2 as D (7 bases). CDR1 LNHDA and CDR2 SQIVND come from the germline V gene (reference sequence). The CDR3 runs 16 residues. The V gene lost 5 bases and the J gene lost 3 bases, with 18 bases spanning the gap. For the CDR3, the DNA is TGTGCCAGTAGTCCCTTAGGAAGGGGGGGGACAGATACGCAGTATTTT. Encoded protein: CASSPLGRGGTDTQYF.